This paragraph reports one TCR beta chain. Its antigen remains unidentified. The sample belongs to a study of cytomegalovirus exposure and HLA in healthy donors. Study-level results: Clonal expansion, a later analysis showed, was greater in HLA-associated TCR beta chains than in equally common others. Certain sequence variants were highly shared and formed a cluster, and this cluster was likely a sequencing artifact.

J gave up 2 bases and V 4 bases, and 6 bases lay outside the gene matches. CDR1 and CDR2 from the germline V gene are MDHEN and SYDVKM. The CDR3 spans 15 residues. The PCR was carried out with 60 Vbeta primers and 13 Jbeta primers. TCRdb's table, derived via immunoSEQ multiplex PCR, lists solely in-frame clones and lacks some. This sample has 150,000 to 200,000 clones, with over 60% found just once. The sequenced sample consisted of PBMCs. The V call is TRBV28, the J call TRBJ1-2; TRBD1 agrees at 8 bases. The receptor comes from a woman aged 40-49 years in good health and CMV-seronegative. The CDR3 DNA is TGTGCCAGCAGTTACGGGGACAGGCCAAACTATGGCTACACCTTC. This translates into CASSYGDRPNYGYTF.